Each of the 30 T cell receptor beta chains below was sequenced from the same sample in a study of cytomegalovirus exposure and HLA in healthy donors. Vbeta (60) and Jbeta (13) primers were used in the PCR. Here immunoSEQ multiplex PCR was the method, and the copy in TCRdb shows in-frame clones only, minus some. The sample lists tens of thousands of clones; about 84% were seen once. The specimen sequenced was PBMCs. The receptors were sampled from a female donor in good health and CMV-seronegative.

In this sample, this clone turned up once. This chain joins TRBV5-4 and TRBJ1-4, with TRBD1 identical over 9 bases. The CDR3 has 16 amino acids. V shed 3 bases and J 4 bases; nucleotides not matched to a gene: 7. The germline V gene has CDR1 SGHNT and CDR2 YYREEE (reference sequence). In DNA, the CDR3 is TGTGCCAGCAGCTCTACACACAGGGGGCGTAATGAAAAACTGTTTTTT. Encoded protein: CASSSTHRGRNEKLFF.

This CDR3 reads CASSSTGAGGGYTF. Written as DNA, the CDR3 is TGTGCCAGCAGTTCAACTGGGGCGGGGGGCGGCTACACCTTC. The chain joins TRBV7-2 to TRBJ1-2; a possible D gene is TRBD1 (6 bases). Germline CDR1 SGHTA, CDR2 FQGNSA. Trimming took 6 bases from V and 8 from J, leaving 19 bases between them. This CDR3 is 14 amino acids long.

This clone came up a few times. The rearrangement joins TRBV2 to TRBJ1-1; the D gene is possibly TRBD1 (5 bases). The germline gives CDR1 SNHLY, CDR2 FYNNEI. The ends were cut back, 6 bases at V and 4 bases at J, with 9 bases in the middle. CDR3 length: 12 residues. CDR3 in DNA: TGTGCCAGCAGGCGTCAGGGCACTGAAGCTTTCTTT. Translated: CASRRQGTEAFF.

V gene TRBV5-4 combines with J gene TRBJ1-2, with a tentative D call TRBD1 (5 bases). V was pared by 4 bases and J by 5 bases, with 15 bases between. CDR3 length equals 14 residues. Germline loops: CDR1 SGHNT, CDR2 YYREEE (reference sequence). This chain's CDR3 is CASSNRLGTYGYTF. CDR3 nucleotides: TGTGCCAGCAGCAACAGATTAGGGACTTATGGCTACACCTTC.

This clone was seen only a few times. Written as DNA, the CDR3 is TGTGCCAGCAGTGAATCAGCGGGGGGGAACAATGAGCAGTTCTTC. Its translation is CASSESAGGNNEQFF. V is TRBV6-4 and J is TRBJ2-1; 10 positions match TRBD2. Germline loops: CDR1 MRHNA, CDR2 SNTAGT. Trimming removed 3 bases from V and 5 bases from J; junction bases left unmatched: 4. This CDR3 is 15 amino acids long.

DNA for the CDR3: TGTGCCAGCAGTGAAGGCCAGAAAGCTTTCTTT. The encoded protein is CASSEGQKAFF. The chain is built from TRBV6-1 and TRBJ1-1; D is unclear. Trimming removed 1 base at V and 9 bases at J, with 6 bases between. CDR3 size: 11 residues. CDR1 is MNHNS and CDR2 is SASEGT in the germline V gene.

The chain combines TRBV2 with TRBJ1-2; D possibly corresponds to TRBD1 (5 bases). CDR3 size: 14 residues. Trimming stripped 1 base from V and 6 bases from J, with 12 bases between. CDR1 is SNHLY, CDR2 FYNNEI, per germline. The CDR3 protein is CASSEVAGRDGYTF. For the CDR3, the DNA is TGTGCCAGCAGTGAAGTCGCAGGGAGGGATGGCTACACCTTC. The whole variable domain, filled in from reference TRBV2 and TRBJ1-2, reads EPEVTQTPSHQVTQMGQEVILRCVPISNHLYFYWYRQILGQKVEFLVSFYNNEISEKSEIFDDQFSVERPDGSNFTLKIRSTKLEDSAMYFCASSEVAGRDGYTFGSGTRLTVV.

The gene calls are TRBV7-9 and TRBJ1-1, with 7 bases fitting TRBD1. With V trimmed by 3 bases and J by 4 bases, 5 bases remained unmatched. Germline V lookup: CDR1 SEHNR, CDR2 FQNEAQ (reference sequence). The CDR3 covers 14 residues. As DNA, the CDR3 is TGTGCCAGCAGCTTCGACAGGGCCCCCACTGAAGCTTTCTTT. The encoded protein is CASSFDRAPTEAFF. Variable domain in full (rest from reference TRBV7-9 and TRBJ1-1): DTGVSQNPRHKITKRGQNVTFRCDPISEHNRLYWYRQTLGQGPEFLTYFQNEAQLEKSRLLSDRFSAERPKGSFSTLEIQRTEQGDSAMYLCASSFDRAPTEAFFGQGTRLTVV.

The genes are TRBV5-8 and TRBJ1-2; 12 bases are shared with TRBD1. With V trimmed by 6 bases and J by 6 bases, 6 bases remained unmatched. Germline assignment: CDR1 SGHTS and CDR2 YDEGEE. The CDR3 loop spans 14 amino acids. The CDR3 coding sequence is TGTGCCAGCACTTCCGGGACAGGGGGCAATGGCTACACCTTC. Its protein is CASTSGTGGNGYTF. The full variable domain, with the rest looked up from reference TRBV5-8 and TRBJ1-2, is EAGVTQSPTHLIKTRGQQATLRCSPISGHTSVYWYQQALGLGLQFLLWYDEGEERNRGNFPPRFSGRQFPNYSSELNVNALELEDSALYLCASTSGTGGNGYTFGSGTRLTVV.

The sample holds a few counts of this clone. The chain carries TRBV19 and TRBJ2-5; possible D gene TRBD2, 6 bases. The ends were cut back, 6 bases at V and 5 bases at J, with 13 bases in the middle. This CDR3 contains 13 residues. In germline, CDR1 is LNHDA, CDR2 SQIVND (reference sequence). This CDR3 reads CASSPTGGETQYF. In DNA, the CDR3 is TGTGCCAGTAGCCCGACTGGAGGGGAGACCCAGTACTTC.

The chain joins TRBV25-1 to TRBJ1-1; no definite D call. Germline CDR1 and CDR2: MGHDK and SYGVNS. Between the trimmed V and J ends, which lost 1 base and 0 bases, there was a span of 12 bases. This CDR3 is 16 amino acids long. CDR3 residues: CASSEWASTMNTEAFF. DNA for the CDR3: TGTGCCAGCAGTGAATGGGCCAGCACAATGAACACTGAAGCTTTCTTT.

To note about this clone: At one boundary the junction diverges from the germline segment, which might be a read error. This chain links TRBV7-9 with TRBJ2-7; no clear D. In germline, CDR1 is SEHNR, CDR2 FQNEAQ (reference sequence). The CDR3 contains 12 residues. CDR3: CSSSPTAYEQYF. Written as DNA, the CDR3 is TGTTCCAGCAGCCCTACAGCTTACGAGCAGTACTTC.

There are a few counts of this clone. This rearrangement joins TRBV19 to TRBJ2-5, with D possibly matching TRBD1 (6 bases). The DNA matches TRBJ2-7 better at its end, which makes the J call doubtful. The CDR3 has 12 residues. The germline CDR1 and CDR2 sequences are LNHDA and SQIVND (reference sequence). Here the CDR3 reads CASNRGTYEQYF. The CDR3 DNA is TGTGCCAGTAATAGGGGGACCTACGAGCAGTACTTC.

This clone has a handful of counts. The chain employs TRBV19 and TRBJ2-7; 12 bases are a match to TRBD2. The V gene's germline CDR1 is LNHDA and CDR2 SQIVND (reference sequence). This CDR3 is 16 amino acids long. V shed 5 bases, J shed 0 bases, and the junction held 5 bases outside the gene matches. The CDR3 sequence is CASSPGLAGSSYEQYF. CDR3 bases: TGTGCCAGTAGTCCCGGACTAGCGGGGAGCTCCTACGAGCAGTACTTC.

The chain couples TRBV11-2 to TRBJ2-3; D is undetermined. The CDR3 runs to 16 residues. The germline CDR1 and CDR2 sequences are SGHAT and FQNNGV. Trimming pared 0 bases from V and 7 bases from J, leaving 17 bases between. The chain's CDR3 is CASSLDFQAGANTQYF. CDR3 in DNA: TGTGCCAGCAGCTTAGACTTCCAAGCAGGCGCAAATACGCAGTATTTT.

This clone was seen a single time. This sequence joins TRBV12-5 and TRBJ2-7; 9 bases match TRBD1. Germline CDR1 reads LGHNT; CDR2 reads FRNRAP. CDR3 size: 14 residues. V lost 5 bases to trimming and J lost 6 bases; unmatched junction nucleotides: 8. This chain's CDR3 is CASGPGQGYREQYF. In DNA form, the CDR3 reads TGTGCTAGTGGTCCGGGACAGGGCTATCGCGAGCAGTACTTC.

The chain combines TRBV6-1 with TRBJ1-2; perhaps TRBD1 as D (5 bases). The germline V gene has CDR1 MNHNS and CDR2 SASEGT. Trimming removed 0 bases from V and 5 bases from J, with 13 bases in between. The CDR3 consists of 15 residues. The chain's CDR3 is CASSEAGGTAYGYTF. The CDR3, as DNA: TGTGCCAGCAGTGAAGCAGGAGGGACCGCGTATGGCTACACCTTC.

The genes are TRBV6-6 and TRBJ2-1; no definite D call. V lost 6 bases to trimming and J lost 9 bases, with 9 bases between them. This CDR3 region has 11 residues. Looked up from germline, CDR1 is MNHNY and CDR2 is SVGAGI (reference sequence). CDR3 residues: CASSPTSEQFF. Here the CDR3 DNA reads TGTGCCAGCAGCCCCACAAGTGAGCAGTTCTTC.

Only a few counts were recorded for this clone. Here the CDR3 reads CSARDQYEQYF. CDR3 bases: TGCAGTGCTAGAGATCAGTACGAGCAGTACTTC. The rearrangement joins TRBV20-1 to TRBJ2-7; D gene uncertain. Trimming took 0 bases from V and 4 from J, leaving 4 bases between them. This CDR3 contains 11 residues. CDR1 DFQATT and CDR2 SNEGSKA come from the germline V gene (reference sequence).

The chain is built from TRBV2 and TRBJ1-1; 9 bases match TRBD1. Germline CDR1 reads SNHLY; CDR2 reads FYNNEI. This CDR3 region has 14 residues. After removal of 6 bases from V and 4 bases from J, the junction contained 6 bases not matched to a gene. As DNA, the CDR3 is TGTGCCAGCAGAGTGAACAGGGGGCTCACTGAAGCTTTCTTT. This gives the protein CASRVNRGLTEAFF. Drawing the rest from reference TRBV2 and TRBJ1-1, the complete variable domain is EPEVTQTPSHQVTQMGQEVILRCVPISNHLYFYWYRQILGQKVEFLVSFYNNEISEKSEIFDDQFSVERPDGSNFTLKIRSTKLEDSAMYFCASRVNRGLTEAFFGQGTRLTVV.

This chain links TRBV4-1 with TRBJ2-7; TRBD2 agrees at 13 bases. With V trimmed by 3 bases and J by 0 bases, 2 bases remained unmatched. The germline V gene has CDR1 MGHRA and CDR2 YSYEKL. This CDR3 spans 16 amino acids. Here the CDR3 reads CASSQTSGGLSYEQYF. DNA of the CDR3: TGCGCCAGCAGCCAGACTAGCGGGGGGCTCTCCTACGAGCAGTACTTC.

This sequence joins TRBV10-3 and TRBJ2-7; a weak D match, TRBD1 (5 bases). Germline values: CDR1 ENHRY, CDR2 SYGVKD. The V and J ends lost 3 bases and 5 bases respectively, with 11 bases between them. This CDR3 spans 13 amino acids. The CDR3 is CAISDTGFNEQYF. The CDR3 nucleotides read TGTGCCATCAGTGATACAGGCTTCAACGAGCAGTACTTC.

J is TRBJ2-3 and V is TRBV4-3; 9 bases agree with TRBD2. Trimming removed 2 bases from V and 4 bases from J; junction bases left unmatched: 1. The CDR3 consists of 14 residues. From germline, CDR1 is LGHNA and CDR2 YSLEER. The CDR3 DNA is TGCGCCAGCAGCCAACAGCGGGGGGCAGATACGCAGTATTTT. This gives the protein CASSQQRGADTQYF.

V gene TRBV7-2 combines with J gene TRBJ1-2; the D is unclear. The CDR3 is made up of 14 amino acids. The V gene lost 5 bases and the J gene lost 1 base, with 11 bases spanning the gap. Per the germline V gene, CDR1 is SGHTA and CDR2 is FQGNSA. DNA for the CDR3: TGTGCCAGCAGCCGCCCGGGGTTTAACTATGGCTACACCTTC. Residues: CASSRPGFNYGYTF. Variable domain in full (rest from reference TRBV7-2 and TRBJ1-2): GAGVSQSPSNKVTEKGKDVELRCDPISGHTALYWYRQSLGQGLEFLIYFQGNSAPDKSGLPSDRFSAERTGGSVSTLTIQRTQQEDSAVYLCASSRPGFNYGYTFGSGTRLTVV.

Only a few counts were recorded for this clone. The chain joins TRBV5-6 to TRBJ1-1; D unclear. This CDR3 spans 17 amino acids. Germline loops: CDR1 SGHDT, CDR2 YYEEEE. V gave up 0 bases and J gave up 3 bases, with 18 bases separating them. In nucleotides, the CDR3 is TGTGCCAGCAGCTTGGACACCATAGGAGGCCGGGACACTGAAGCTTTCTTT. It codes for CASSLDTIGGRDTEAFF. Based on the CDR3 plus reference TRBV5-6 and TRBJ1-1, the full variable domain is DAGVTQSPTHLIKTRGQQVTLRCSPKSGHDTVSWYQQALGQGPQFIFQYYEEEERQRGNFPDRFSGHQFPNYSSELNVNALLLGDSALYLCASSLDTIGGRDTEAFFGQGTRLTVV.

The table lists this clone with a count of one. This chain uses TRBV6-1 with TRBJ1-6; 8 nucleotides line up with TRBD1. J lost 4 bases, V lost 4 bases, and 6 bases had no gene match. This CDR3 has 16 amino acids. Germline V gene sequence: CDR1 MNHNS, CDR2 SASEGT. The CDR3 nucleotides read TGTGCCAGCAGTGTGGGACAGGCGGTATATAATTCACCCCTCCACTTT. It is translated as CASSVGQAVYNSPLHF.

The chain couples TRBV5-5 to TRBJ2-7, with TRBD2 as a possible D gene (6 bases). The CDR3 runs to 15 residues. Trimming removed 2 bases at V and 0 bases at J, with 12 bases between. Per the germline V gene, CDR1 is SGHKS and CDR2 is YYEKEE (reference sequence). CDR3 coding DNA: TGTGCCAGCAGCTTAGGAATCGGGAGCTCCTACGAGCAGTACTTC. Its translation: CASSLGIGSSYEQYF.

This chain links TRBV7-9 with TRBJ2-1; TRBD2 matches 11 bases. Germline CDR1 reads SEHNR; CDR2 reads FQNEAQ (reference sequence). V was pared by 0 bases and J by 8 bases, with 3 bases of the junction left unmatched. The CDR3 loop spans 15 amino acids. Written as DNA, the CDR3 is TGTGCCAGCAGCTTAGCTAGCGGGGGGGTCGATGAGCAGTTCTTC. Translating gives CASSLASGGVDEQFF.

The chain combines TRBV7-2 with TRBJ2-3; 10 nucleotides agree with TRBD2. Germline CDR1 is SGHTA and CDR2 is FQGNSA. This CDR3 contains 11 residues. With 5 bases clipped from V and 11 bases from J, the junction kept 1 base outside the gene matches. In DNA form, the CDR3 reads TGTGCCAGCAGCACTAGCGGGGTGCAGTATTTT. This sequence encodes CASSTSGVQYF.

This chain joins TRBV6-1 and TRBJ1-2; D may be TRBD1 (5 bases). Germline CDR1 reads MNHNS; CDR2 reads SASEGT. This CDR3 comprises 14 residues. The V end lost 5 bases, the J end lost 4 bases, and 14 bases lay between the germline ends. The CDR3, as DNA: TGTGCCAGCAGTTCCCAGACAGCAATCTATGGCTACACCTTC. This codes for CASSSQTAIYGYTF.